The 23 T cell receptor beta chains below all came from one sample that was sequenced in a study of blood T cell repertoires in COVID-19. Here immunoSEQ multiplex PCR was the method, and the copy in TCRdb shows in-frame clones only, minus some. Of 190,000 or so clones in the sample, 85% to 95% are singletons; the top ten hold roughly 0.76%. The sequenced sample consisted of peripheral blood. The receptors originated from a man aged 25 to 40 with COVID-19, enrolled during active disease.

The chain recombines TRBV6-5 with TRBJ1-1; no clear D gene. Germline assignment: CDR1 MNHEY and CDR2 SVGAGI. With 4 bases removed from V and 7 bases from J, the gap between germline ends came to 7 bases. The CDR3 length is 11 residues. CDR3 amino acids: CASSSGDEAFF. CDR3 DNA sequence: TGTGCCAGCAGTTCCGGGGATGAAGCTTTCTTT.

CDR3 DNA: TGTGCCAGCAGTCTTACGGGACAGGCTTATAGCAATCAGCCCCAGCATTTT. Translated, it gives CASSLTGQAYSNQPQHF. The chain combines TRBV27 with TRBJ1-5; 8 bases agree with TRBD1. V lost 5 bases and J lost 0; bases outside the gene matches: 9. Looked up from germline, CDR1 is MNHEY and CDR2 is SMNVEV (reference sequence). This CDR3 region has 17 residues.

This clone showed up just once. The chain has TRBV5-1 and TRBJ2-3; TRBD2 aligns across 16 bases. V shed 3 bases, J shed 5 bases, and the junction held 6 bases outside the gene matches. The CDR3 loop spans 17 amino acids. Germline V gene data show CDR1 as SGHRS and CDR2 as YFSETQ. The CDR3 DNA is TGCGCCAGCAGCTCCGGGACTAGCGGGGGGGCAGGAGATACGCAGTATTTT. It translates to CASSSGTSGGAGDTQYF.

V and J are TRBV30 and TRBJ2-5, with 8 bases matching TRBD2. CDR3 length: 16 amino acids. The V and J ends lost 5 bases and 4 bases, in that order; junction bases with no gene match: 15. Germline-derived CDR1 and CDR2 are GTSNPN and SVGIG (reference sequence). The CDR3 loop is CAWDHAGTAGGETQYF. For the CDR3, the DNA is TGTGCCTGGGACCACGCCGGGACGGCGGGAGGAGAGACCCAGTACTTC.

This sequence joins TRBV11-2 and TRBJ1-4, with D perhaps TRBD1 (6 bases). The ends were cut back, 5 bases at V and 5 bases at J, with 18 bases in the middle. This CDR3 has 16 amino acids. Germline-derived CDR1 and CDR2 are SGHAT and FQNNGV. CDR3 DNA sequence: TGTGCCAGCAGCAAAGGGAAGACAGGAAAAAATGAAAAACTGTTTTTT. Translating gives CASSKGKTGKNEKLFF. Variable domain in full (rest from reference TRBV11-2 and TRBJ1-4): EAGVAQSPRYKIIEKRQSVAFWCNPISGHATLYWYQQILGQGPKLLIQFQNNGVVDDSQLPKDRFSAERLKGVDSTLKIQPAKLEDSAVYLCASSKGKTGKNEKLFFGSGTQLSVL.

The rearrangement links TRBV5-5 to TRBJ1-3; maybe TRBD1 (6 bases). V was trimmed by 4 bases and J by 0 bases, leaving 11 bases between them. Germline CDR1 is SGHKS and CDR2 is YYEKEE (reference sequence). The CDR3 is 15 residues long. This CDR3 reads CASSRTEISGNTIYF. CDR3 DNA sequence: TGTGCCAGCAGCCGGACAGAGATCTCTGGAAACACCATATATTTT.

The chain joins TRBV19 to TRBJ1-2; tentative D call: TRBD1 (5 bases). This CDR3 has 15 amino acids. Germline V gene data show CDR1 as LNHDA and CDR2 as SQIVND (reference sequence). Trimming pared 3 bases from V and 2 bases from J, leaving 13 bases between. In nucleotides, the CDR3 is TGTGCCAGTAGTATTGGCGGGGGTTCGAACTATGGCTACACCTTC. Protein sequence: CASSIGGGSNYGYTF.

This CDR3 reads CASSEDLPGLNEKLFF. The CDR3 coding sequence is TGTGCCAGCAGTGAAGATCTCCCGGGACTTAATGAAAAACTGTTTTTT. The rearrangement uses TRBV6-1 and TRBJ1-4, with D maybe TRBD1 (5 bases). Germline V gene sequence: CDR1 MNHNS, CDR2 SASEGT. V gave up 1 base and J gave up 4 bases, with 13 bases separating them. There are 16 residues in the CDR3.

The chain has TRBV4-1 and TRBJ1-2, with 8 bases lining up with TRBD1. V lost 4 bases and J lost 7; bases outside the gene matches: 26. The CDR3 is made up of 20 amino acids. Germline V gene data show CDR1 as MGHRA and CDR2 as YSYEKL. The CDR3 DNA is TGCGCCAGCAGCCCGACTGCCCAACCCGAGATCCGCAGGGGGCTACTTGGCTACACCTTC. Encoded protein: CASSPTAQPEIRRGLLGYTF.

This rearrangement joins TRBV29-1 to TRBJ1-2; D possibly corresponds to TRBD1 (6 bases). Germline CDR1 SQVTM, CDR2 ANQGSEA. CDR3 length: 12 residues. Trimming shortened V by 3 bases and J by 8 bases, and 13 bases separated the two germline ends. The CDR3 loop is CSVDGGLGGYTF. The CDR3 bases are TGCAGCGTTGATGGGGGCTTGGGGGGCTACACCTTC.

The J gene is TRBJ2-7, the V gene TRBV10-1; D perhaps matches TRBD2 (6 bases). Germline loops: CDR1 WNHNN, CDR2 SYGVQD (reference sequence). The V and J ends lost 0 bases and 2 bases respectively, with 11 bases between them. This CDR3 region has 15 residues. CDR3 loop: CASSESVGGTYEQYF. The CDR3 DNA reads as TGCGCCAGCAGTGAGTCGGTGGGGGGTACCTACGAGCAGTACTTC.

In DNA, the CDR3 is TGTGCCAGCAGTTTACAGTGGAACACTGAAGCTTTCTTT. Protein: CASSLQWNTEAFF. The rearrangement links TRBV6-5 to TRBJ1-1, with D unclear. Trimming pared 4 bases from V and 1 base from J, leaving 7 bases between. Germline CDR1 is MNHEY and CDR2 is SVGAGI. This CDR3 comprises 13 residues.

The V gene is TRBV4-1, the J gene TRBJ2-3; D not certain. CDR3 length equals 15 residues. The V end lost 0 bases, the J end lost 2 bases, and 9 bases lay between the germline ends. Looked up from germline, CDR1 is MGHRA and CDR2 is YSYEKL. The CDR3 DNA reads as TGCGCCAGCAGCCAAGATTGGCAGTTCACAGATACGCAGTATTTT. This encodes CASSQDWQFTDTQYF.

In its sample, this clone was seen once. The chain combines TRBV4-1 with TRBJ1-1; 9 bases match TRBD1. Germline assignment: CDR1 MGHRA and CDR2 YSYEKL. The CDR3 runs 17 residues. Trimming removed 1 base from V and 1 base from J; junction bases left unmatched: 7. The CDR3 region is CASSQAGTGRGNTEAFF. The CDR3 DNA is TGCGCCAGCAGCCAAGCCGGGACAGGGAGGGGGAACACTGAAGCTTTCTTT.

The chain joins TRBV7-3 to TRBJ1-6; 7 positions agree with TRBD1. Germline lookup yields CDR1 SGHTA and CDR2 FQGTGA. The CDR3 is 15 amino acids. V was clipped by 4 bases and J by 5 bases; unmatched bases: 5. CDR3 DNA: TGTGCCAGCAGCTCCTCCGGGACAGATAATTCACCCCTCCACTTT. This encodes CASSSSGTDNSPLHF.

The chain carries TRBV27 and TRBJ2-3; the match to TRBD2 covers 14 bases. The germline CDR1 and CDR2 sequences are MNHEY and SMNVEV (reference sequence). The CDR3 spans 18 residues. The V segment lost 0 bases and the J segment 0 bases; nucleotides outside the gene matches: 2. CDR3 DNA sequence: TGTGCCAGCAGTTTATCGAGGACTAGCGGGGGGAGCACAGATACGCAGTATTTT. It specifies CASSLSRTSGGSTDTQYF.

As concerns this clone: Other DNA sequences from this sample encode an identical CDR3 as well. The V and J genes are TRBV7-9 and TRBJ1-5; a possible D gene is TRBD1 (5 bases). V lost 4 bases and J lost 7, with 11 bases in between. The length of the CDR3 is 13 residues. Germline assignment: CDR1 SEHNR and CDR2 FQNEAQ (reference sequence). The CDR3 region has the DNA TGTGCCAGCAGCTCGCAGGGCGGACAGCCCCAGCATTTT. Encoded protein: CASSSQGGQPQHF.

The chain combines TRBV10-1 with TRBJ1-1; D is uncertain. Germline values: CDR1 WNHNN, CDR2 SYGVQD (reference sequence). The V gene lost 5 bases and the J gene lost 4 bases, with 11 bases spanning the gap. The CDR3 runs 13 residues. CDR3 loop: CASSLQTSTEAFF. The CDR3 nucleotides are TGCGCCAGCAGTTTGCAGACAAGCACTGAAGCTTTCTTT.

The chain recombines TRBV25-1 with TRBJ1-2, with 8 bases fitting TRBD1. In germline, CDR1 is MGHDK, CDR2 SYGVNS. The CDR3 is made up of 13 amino acids. Trimming took 3 bases from V and 8 from J; bases not matched to a gene: 5. CDR3 coding DNA: TGTGCCAGCAGTGATTGGACAGGGCTGGGCTACACCTTC. It translates to CASSDWTGLGYTF.

The chain employs TRBV12-3 or TRBV12-4 and TRBJ1-4; no definite D call. The CDR3 has 11 residues. Trimming shortened V by 7 bases and J by 11 bases, and 11 bases separated the two germline ends. The CDR3 region has the DNA TGTGCCAGCACCCAAGGGAGGAAACTGTTTTTT. It codes for CASTQGRKLFF.

V and J are TRBV18 and TRBJ2-2; TRBD1 agrees at 7 bases. In germline, CDR1 is KGHSH, CDR2 LQKENI. After removal of 3 bases from V and 5 bases from J, the junction contained 9 bases not matched to a gene. CDR3 size: 16 residues. Here the CDR3 reads CASSPVGDSSTGELFF. As DNA, the CDR3 is TGTGCCAGCTCACCTGTCGGGGACAGTAGTACCGGGGAGCTGTTTTTT.

This chain links TRBV11-2 with TRBJ1-2; 7 bases are shared with TRBD1. Germline V gene data show CDR1 as SGHAT and CDR2 as FQNNGV. Trimming cost V 4 bases and J 4 bases; bases outside gene matches: 0. The CDR3 is made up of 12 amino acids. This chain's CDR3 is CASSSGGYGYTF. Here the CDR3 DNA reads TGTGCCAGCAGCTCAGGGGGCTATGGCTACACCTTC.

This clone is a singleton in its sample. The V gene is TRBV10-1, the J gene TRBJ2-1; TRBD1 is a possible D gene (5 bases). The CDR3 contains 13 residues. V lost 6 bases, J lost 3 bases, and 9 bases lay in between. Germline CDR1 is WNHNN and CDR2 is SYGVQD (reference sequence). CDR3 sequence: CASSPDIYNEQFF. The CDR3 DNA follows: TGCGCCAGCAGCCCGGACATCTACAATGAGCAGTTCTTC.